This T cell receptor (beta chain) came from a study of blood T cell repertoires in COVID-19. Background on the study: The origin of the acute and convalescent COVID-19 samples was the United States, Italy and Spain. Sources were T cells, B-cell-depleted T cells, or PBMCs; the material itself was cDNA or gDNA.

Patients from Seattle were sampled longitudinally, starting during active infection. Germline CDR1 reads ENHRY; CDR2 reads SYGVKD. The trim removed 7 bases at V and 5 bases at J, leaving 12 bases unmatched. The CDR3 loop spans 15 amino acids. Original analysis: Amplification of reference gene primers was used by the study to estimate nucleated cell counts. The repertoire was sequenced with immunoSEQ multiplex PCR; TCRdb's copy has only in-frame clones and lacks some. D and trimming were read from the DNA, whereas the V and J calls and clone size are those reported in that table. This sample carries over 250,000 clones, 80% to 90% of them seen once, and the ten largest clones take about an eighth.

The chain couples TRBV10-3 to TRBJ1-1; 8 positions agree with TRBD1. Sequencing input: peripheral blood. This clonotype originated in a woman aged 70 to 79 with COVID-19, enrolled during active disease. DNA for the CDR3: TGTGCCATCATCTCGCAGGGGGCAGTTTGGACTGAAGCTTTCTTT. This translates into CAIISQGAVWTEAFF.